This entry describes one T cell receptor beta chain. Its antigen is unidentified. The germline V and J ends were trimmed by 0 bases and 4 bases, with 8 bases remaining between them. The length of the CDR3 is 14 residues. CDR1 SGHDT and CDR2 YYEEEE come from the germline V gene. Using immunoSEQ multiplex PCR, the repertoire was profiled, and TCRdb retains in-frame clones only, with some absent. The data contain more than 55,000 clones, 80% to 85% of them seen just once; the ten biggest clones take up 6.5% to 9%. This sample was taken from a study of a mutant IDH1 vaccine in newly diagnosed glioma. Overall study: Administration of eight vaccinations to patients took place in weeks 1, 3, 5, 7, 11, 15, 19, 23. Treated individuals were approximately 62% male and 37.5% female, averaging roughly 39 years of age. Standard pretreatment was either radiotherapy, temozolomide, or, for most, radiochemotherapy with temozolomide. Points from the study as a whole: With respect to changes in top peripheral T cell clonotypes, pseudoprogression seemed unrelated.

Time point meaning: week 23, last vaccination. The study gave 300 ug of mutant IDH1 20-mer peptide per vaccine dose, with topical imiquimod. The sample was PBMCs, taken from a glioma patient whose treatment included an IDH1 peptide vaccine. The receptor was derived from a woman aged 35 to 49 with glioma. Some clones in this sample may be carry-over from other donors' samples. The chain links TRBV5-6 to TRBJ1-3, with D perhaps TRBD1 (6 bases). CDR3 sequence reads: CASSLGGQGNTIYF. CDR3 DNA sequence: TGTGCCAGCAGCTTGGGGGGGCAGGGAAACACCATATATTTT.